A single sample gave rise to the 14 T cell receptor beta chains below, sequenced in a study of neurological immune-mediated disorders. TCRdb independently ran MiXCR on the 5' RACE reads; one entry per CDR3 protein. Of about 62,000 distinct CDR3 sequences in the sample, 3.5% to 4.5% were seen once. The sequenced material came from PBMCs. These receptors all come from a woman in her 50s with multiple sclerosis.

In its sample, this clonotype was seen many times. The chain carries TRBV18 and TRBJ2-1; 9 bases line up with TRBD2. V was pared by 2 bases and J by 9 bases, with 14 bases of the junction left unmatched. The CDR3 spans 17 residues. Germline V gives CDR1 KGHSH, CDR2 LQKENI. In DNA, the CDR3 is TGTGCCAGCTCACCATCGGGAGGGACTAGCTGGCGCGGTGAGCAGTTCTTC. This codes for CASSPSGGTSWRGEQFF.

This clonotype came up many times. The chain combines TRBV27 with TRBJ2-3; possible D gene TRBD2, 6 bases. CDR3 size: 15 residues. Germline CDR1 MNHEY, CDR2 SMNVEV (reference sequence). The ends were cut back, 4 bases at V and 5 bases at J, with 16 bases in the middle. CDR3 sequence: CASSYIGEVKDTQYF. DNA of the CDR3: TGTGCCAGCAGTTATATCGGGGAGGTCAAAGATACGCAGTATTTT.

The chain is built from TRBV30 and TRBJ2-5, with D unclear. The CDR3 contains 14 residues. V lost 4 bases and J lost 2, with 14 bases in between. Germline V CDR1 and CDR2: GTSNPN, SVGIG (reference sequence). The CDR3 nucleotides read TGTGCCTGGACCCCTACCCTGTGGCAAGAGACCCAGTACTTC. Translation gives CAWTPTLWQETQYF.

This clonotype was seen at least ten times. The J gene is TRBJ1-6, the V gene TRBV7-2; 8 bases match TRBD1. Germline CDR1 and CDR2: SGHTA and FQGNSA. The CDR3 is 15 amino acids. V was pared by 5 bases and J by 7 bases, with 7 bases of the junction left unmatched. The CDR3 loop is CASSATGGLNSPLHF. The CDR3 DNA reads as TGTGCCAGCAGCGCAACAGGGGGTTTGAATTCACCCCTCCACTTT.

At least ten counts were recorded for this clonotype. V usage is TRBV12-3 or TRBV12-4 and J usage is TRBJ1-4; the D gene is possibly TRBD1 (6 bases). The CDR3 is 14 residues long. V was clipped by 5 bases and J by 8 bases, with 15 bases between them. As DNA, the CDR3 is TGTGCCAGCAGTCTCCGGCAGGGGCGCGAAAAACTGTTTTTT. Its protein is CASSLRQGREKLFF.

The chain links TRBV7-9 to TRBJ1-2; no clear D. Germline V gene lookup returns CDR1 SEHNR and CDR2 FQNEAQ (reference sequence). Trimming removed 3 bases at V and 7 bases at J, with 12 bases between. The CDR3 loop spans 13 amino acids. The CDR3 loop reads CASSLGDRGGYTF. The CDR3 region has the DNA TGTGCCAGCAGCTTGGGCGACCGGGGTGGCTACACCTTC.

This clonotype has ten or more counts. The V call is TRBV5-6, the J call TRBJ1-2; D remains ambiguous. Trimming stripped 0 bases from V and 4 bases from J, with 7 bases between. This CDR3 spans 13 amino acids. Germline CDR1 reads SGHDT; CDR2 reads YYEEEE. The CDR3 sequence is CASSLGRFYGYTF. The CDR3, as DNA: TGTGCCAGCAGCTTGGGCCGGTTCTATGGCTACACCTTC.

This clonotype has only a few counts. CDR3 in DNA: TGTGCCAGTAGTAGAAGGACGGTTGGCTACACCTTC. Translated, it gives CASSRRTVGYTF. The chain combines TRBV19 with TRBJ1-2, with unresolved D. The V and J ends lost 4 bases and 7 bases respectively, with 10 bases between them. The CDR3 spans 12 residues. Germline V gives CDR1 LNHDA, CDR2 SQIVND (reference sequence).

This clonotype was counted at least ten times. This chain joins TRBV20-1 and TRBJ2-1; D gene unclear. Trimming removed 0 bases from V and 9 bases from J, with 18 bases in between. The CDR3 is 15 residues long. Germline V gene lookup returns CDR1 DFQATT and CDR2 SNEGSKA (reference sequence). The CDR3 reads CSARDPGRAYSEQFF. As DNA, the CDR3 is TGCAGTGCTAGAGATCCTGGAAGGGCGTATAGTGAGCAGTTCTTC.

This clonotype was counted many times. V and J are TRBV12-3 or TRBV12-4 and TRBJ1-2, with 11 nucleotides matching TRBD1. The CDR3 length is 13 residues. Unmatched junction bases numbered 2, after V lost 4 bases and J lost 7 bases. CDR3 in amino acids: CASSSDRGLGYTF. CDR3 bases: TGTGCCAGCAGTTCGGACAGGGGGCTTGGCTACACCTTC.

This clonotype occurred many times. DNA of the CDR3: TGCAGTGCTAGAGATACTAGCGGGAGTCTGAGGGAGACCCAGTACTTC. Protein: CSARDTSGSLRETQYF. V is TRBV20-1 and J is TRBJ2-5; TRBD2 matches at 11 bases. Germline CDR1 reads DFQATT; CDR2 reads SNEGSKA (reference sequence). V lost 0 bases to trimming and J lost 5 bases; unmatched junction nucleotides: 8. The CDR3 spans 16 residues.

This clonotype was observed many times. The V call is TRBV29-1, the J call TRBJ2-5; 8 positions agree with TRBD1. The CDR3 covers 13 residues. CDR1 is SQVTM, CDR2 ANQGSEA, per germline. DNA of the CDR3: TGCAAGCCTAGGACAGGGACGAATAGGACCCAGTACTTC. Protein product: CKPRTGTNRTQYF.

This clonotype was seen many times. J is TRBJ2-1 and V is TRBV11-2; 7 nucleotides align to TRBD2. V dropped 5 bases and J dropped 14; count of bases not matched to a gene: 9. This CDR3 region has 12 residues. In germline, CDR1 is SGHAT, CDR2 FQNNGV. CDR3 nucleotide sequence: TGTGCCAGCAGCCGAATGGGGGGGTTTGAGTTCTTC. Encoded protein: CASSRMGGFEFF.

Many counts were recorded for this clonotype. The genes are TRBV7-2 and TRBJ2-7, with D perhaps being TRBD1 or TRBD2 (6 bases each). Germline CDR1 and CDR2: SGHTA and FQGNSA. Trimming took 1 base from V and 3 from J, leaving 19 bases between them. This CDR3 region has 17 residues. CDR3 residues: CASSLVRGAGRNYEQYF. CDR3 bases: TGTGCCAGCAGCTTAGTAAGGGGGGCAGGGCGAAACTACGAGCAGTACTTC.